Listed here are 27 T cell receptor beta chains from one sample, sequenced in a study of shared clonotypes between healthy human individuals. Measured with immunoSEQ multiplex PCR; TCRdb has only the in-frame clones, and not every one. The sample includes 1 million to 1.3 million clones, roughly 74% of them seen just once. Material for sequencing was memory CD4+ T cells from PBMCs. Noted subset: CD45RA-negative fraction. These receptor sequences come from a man aged 18 to 30 in good health. Some clones in this sample may be carry-over from other donors' samples.

V is TRBV5-6 and J is TRBJ2-1; D possibly matches TRBD1 or TRBD2 (6 bases each). Trimming shortened V by 4 bases and J by 6 bases, and 20 bases separated the two germline ends. Germline V gives CDR1 SGHDT, CDR2 YYEEEE. The CDR3 spans 16 residues. The CDR3 loop reads CASSRLVGGLGNEQFF. CDR3 DNA sequence: TGTGCCAGCAGCCGATTAGTTGGGGGGCTGGGCAATGAGCAGTTCTTC.

The chain has TRBV27 and TRBJ1-6; the D is unclear. The length of the CDR3 is 15 residues. V was trimmed by 3 bases and J by 7 bases, leaving 13 bases between them. From germline, CDR1 is MNHEY and CDR2 SMNVEV (reference sequence). CDR3 bases: TGTGCCAGCAGTTTTTGGGAGGTGGCCAATTCACCCCTCCACTTT. Translating it yields CASSFWEVANSPLHF.

The chain recombines TRBV27 with TRBJ1-2; D perhaps matches TRBD1 (6 bases). V shed 0 bases and J shed 5 bases, with 19 bases lying between them. The CDR3 length is 17 residues. Germline loops: CDR1 MNHEY, CDR2 SMNVEV (reference sequence). The CDR3 region has the DNA TGTGCCAGCAGTTTATCGCAGTCGCGGGGGCTATCTTATGGCTACACCTTC. Translation gives CASSLSQSRGLSYGYTF.

The sample holds a few counts of this clone. The gene calls are TRBV29-1 and TRBJ2-5, with TRBD1 identical over 8 bases. V dropped 7 bases and J dropped 3; count of bases not matched to a gene: 4. The CDR3 totals 12 residues. Germline V CDR1 and CDR2: SQVTM, ANQGSEA. CDR3 amino acids: CSAYRGEETQYF. As DNA, the CDR3 is TGCAGCGCCTACAGGGGGGAAGAGACCCAGTACTTC.

The genes are TRBV19 and TRBJ1-2; 8 bases fit TRBD1. J gave up 0 bases and V 5 bases, and 2 bases lay outside the gene matches. Germline CDR1 LNHDA, CDR2 SQIVND (reference sequence). This CDR3 contains 14 residues. CDR3 nucleotides: TGTGCCAGTAGTTGGACAGGGACTAACTATGGCTACACCTTC. Residues: CASSWTGTNYGYTF.

The genes are TRBV2 and TRBJ2-7; TRBD2 might be the D (6 bases). Germline V gene data show CDR1 as SNHLY and CDR2 as FYNNEI. The CDR3 covers 15 residues. V lost 4 bases, J lost 6 bases, and 19 bases lay in between. The CDR3 nucleotides are TGTGCCAGCAGTGCCCAAGCCGGAGGGCCGGGCGAGCAGTACTTC. It is translated as CASSAQAGGPGEQYF.

CDR3 in DNA: TGTGCCAGCAGCCAAGTAGCGGTTTCGGCCAATGAGCAGTTCTTC. Its translation: CASSQVAVSANEQFF. V is TRBV7-9 and J is TRBJ2-1, with D possibly being TRBD2 (6 bases). V was cut by 5 bases and J by 6 bases, with 17 bases left in between. This CDR3 spans 15 amino acids. Germline V gives CDR1 SEHNR, CDR2 FQNEAQ (reference sequence).

CDR3 nucleotides: TGCGCCAGCAGCCAAGATCAGGCGGGAGGATCGACCGGGGAGCTGTTTTTT. It is translated as CASSQDQAGGSTGELFF. The V and J genes are TRBV4-3 and TRBJ2-2; 8 bases map to TRBD2. The ends lost 0 bases at V and 5 bases at J; junction bases unmatched: 8. The CDR3 covers 17 residues. From germline, CDR1 is LGHNA and CDR2 YSLEER.

This chain uses TRBV5-1 with TRBJ1-5; D unresolved. Germline CDR1 reads SGHRS; CDR2 reads YFSETQ. The CDR3 has 14 residues. V was trimmed by 0 bases and J by 5 bases, leaving 9 bases between them. In nucleotides, the CDR3 is TGCGCCAGCAGCTTGGGGGGTATGGATCAGCCCCAGCATTTT. This encodes CASSLGGMDQPQHF.

The chain joins TRBV11-2 to TRBJ1-4; D not resolved. Between the trimmed V and J ends, which lost 4 bases and 8 bases, there was a span of 11 bases. The CDR3 totals 13 residues. Germline lookup yields CDR1 SGHAT and CDR2 FQNNGV. The CDR3 bases are TGTGCCAGCAGCTACCTTCTGACCGAAAAACTGTTTTTT. Its protein product is CASSYLLTEKLFF. Supplemented by reference TRBV11-2 and TRBJ1-4, the full variable domain reads EAGVAQSPRYKIIEKRQSVAFWCNPISGHATLYWYQQILGQGPKLLIQFQNNGVVDDSQLPKDRFSAERLKGVDSTLKIQPAKLEDSAVYLCASSYLLTEKLFFGSGTQLSVL.

This chain uses TRBV5-1 with TRBJ2-1; D gene ambiguous. Germline CDR1 and CDR2: SGHRS and YFSETQ. V was trimmed by 6 bases and J by 5 bases, leaving 18 bases between them. The CDR3 sequence is 15 residues long. As DNA, the CDR3 is TGCGCCAGCACCTGGGTTCCTGGCGGCGACAATGAGCAGTTCTTC. This codes for CASTWVPGGDNEQFF. The variable domain in full, completed from reference TRBV5-1 and TRBJ2-1, reads KAGVTQTPRYLIKTRGQQVTLSCSPISGHRSVSWYQQTPGQGLQFLFEYFSETQRNKGNFPGRFSGRQFSNSRSEMNVSTLELGDSALYLCASTWVPGGDNEQFFGPGTRLTVL.

This chain uses TRBV10-1 with TRBJ2-5; D remains unclear. Trimming took off 6 bases at V and 4 bases at J, with 18 bases between the two ends. Germline V gene sequence: CDR1 WNHNN, CDR2 SYGVQD (reference sequence). The CDR3 contains 15 residues. In nucleotides, the CDR3 is TGCGCCAGCAGCCCAACGCTTGGTCCGTCAGAGACCCAGTACTTC. Amino acid sequence: CASSPTLGPSETQYF.

The chain employs TRBV29-1 and TRBJ2-3, with D possibly TRBD1 on 6 matching bases. V lost 4 bases and J lost 6, with 11 bases in between. Germline-derived CDR1 and CDR2 are SQVTM and ANQGSEA. The CDR3 is made up of 12 amino acids. DNA for the CDR3: TGCAGCGTTGCAGGGGCGCGGGATACGCAGTATTTT. It translates to CSVAGARDTQYF.

The V gene is TRBV9, the J gene TRBJ2-3; D may correspond to TRBD1 or TRBD2 (6 bases each). Trimming stripped 3 bases from V and 3 bases from J, with 8 bases between. The CDR3 is made up of 13 amino acids. In germline, CDR1 is SGDLS, CDR2 YYNGEE. CDR3 protein: CASSEGGTDTQYF. DNA of the CDR3: TGTGCCAGCAGCGAAGGGGGGACAGATACGCAGTATTTT.

The chain carries TRBV5-1 and TRBJ1-2; no clear D. Germline loops: CDR1 SGHRS, CDR2 YFSETQ. This CDR3 is 13 amino acids long. V dropped 1 base and J dropped 6 bases, with 10 bases sitting between them. The CDR3 reads CASSLFTDNGYTF. CDR3 nucleotide sequence: TGCGCCAGCAGCTTGTTCACAGACAATGGCTACACCTTC.

The V and J genes are TRBV2 and TRBJ1-4; weak D call: TRBD1 (5 bases). The CDR3 covers 15 residues. V lost 7 bases, J lost 7 bases, and 19 bases lay in between. The germline CDR1 and CDR2 sequences are SNHLY and FYNNEI. The CDR3 DNA is TGTGCCAGCACCCGGACGCAGGGCATCTCTGAAAAACTGTTTTTT. Translating it yields CASTRTQGISEKLFF.

Of note for this clone: One base away lies a much larger clone, so this may be a sequencing read error. The CDR3, as DNA: TGCAGCGTCTGCCGGGGCCAAAATAAAAAACTGTTTTTT. Protein product: CSVCRGQNKKLFF. This chain joins TRBV29-1 and TRBJ1-4; weak D call: TRBD1 (5 bases). CDR1 SQVTM and CDR2 ANQGSEA come from the germline V gene. CDR3 length equals 13 residues. Trimming took off 6 bases at V and 9 bases at J, with 17 bases between the two ends.

This clone was seen a single time. The rearrangement joins TRBV28 to TRBJ1-4; D not resolved. The V gene lost 4 bases and the J gene lost 8 bases, with 11 bases spanning the gap. CDR1 and CDR2 from the germline V gene are MDHEN and SYDVKM. The CDR3 runs 13 residues. CDR3 bases: TGTGCCAGCAGTTCTTTGGTATGGGAAAAACTGTTTTTT. Translation: CASSSLVWEKLFF.

The chain employs TRBV28 and TRBJ1-2; D perhaps matches TRBD1 (5 bases). Trimming took 6 bases from V and 5 from J, leaving 10 bases between them. Germline CDR1 is MDHEN and CDR2 is SYDVKM. The CDR3 sequence is 12 residues long. CDR3 DNA sequence: TGTGCCAGCAGCGGGGGACGATATGGCTACACCTTC. The encoded protein is CASSGGRYGYTF.

As regards this clone: The sample has other DNA sequences that encode this CDR3 too. The DNA for the CDR3 is TGTGCCAGCAGTGAGGGGGGAGCAGATACGCAGTATTTT. This gives the protein CASSEGGADTQYF. The chain carries TRBV2 and TRBJ2-3; D may be TRBD2 (6 bases). The germline CDR1 and CDR2 sequences are SNHLY and FYNNEI. Trimming cost V 3 bases and J 4 bases, with 8 bases left between them. The CDR3 contains 13 residues.

J is TRBJ1-3 and V is TRBV14, with 7 nucleotides matching TRBD1. After removal of 4 bases from V and 1 base from J, the junction contained 10 bases not matched to a gene. CDR3 size: 17 residues. In germline, CDR1 is SGHDN, CDR2 FVKESK. CDR3 loop: CASSRIRGWRSGNTIYF. The DNA for the CDR3 is TGTGCCAGCAGCCGGATCAGGGGGTGGAGATCTGGAAACACCATATATTTT.

The V call is TRBV5-6, the J call TRBJ2-3; 8 nucleotides agree with TRBD2. The J segment lost 4 bases and the V segment lost 4 bases, leaving 8 bases of the junction unmatched. The CDR3 is made up of 15 amino acids. CDR1 and CDR2 (germline): SGHDT, YYEEEE. The CDR3 DNA is TGTGCCAGCAGCCCCCGGGGGACTAGAGCAGATACGCAGTATTTT. Translating gives CASSPRGTRADTQYF.

The V gene is TRBV5-1, the J gene TRBJ2-2, with D possibly being TRBD2 (5 bases). CDR3 length equals 15 residues. V lost 0 bases and J lost 4, with 10 bases in between. Germline V gives CDR1 SGHRS, CDR2 YFSETQ. This CDR3 is CASSLAGLITGELFF. CDR3 in DNA: TGCGCCAGCAGCTTGGCCGGACTTATCACCGGGGAGCTGTTTTTT.

This chain joins TRBV7-3 and TRBJ2-3; 11 bases line up with TRBD2. Unmatched junction bases numbered 12, after V lost 4 bases and J lost 9 bases. The germline V gene encodes CDR1 SGHTA and CDR2 FQGTGA. The CDR3 extends over 16 amino acids. In DNA form, the CDR3 reads TGTGCCAGCAGCTCAACTAGCGGGAGTCGTTACGGGACGCAGTATTTT. Translating gives CASSSTSGSRYGTQYF.

V and J are TRBV28 and TRBJ2-1; D is unresolved. The CDR3 has 14 residues. V was shortened by 7 bases and J by 6 bases, with 16 bases between the two germline ends. The germline V gene encodes CDR1 MDHEN and CDR2 SYDVKM. CDR3 residues: CASTTRTPPNEQFF. In DNA form, the CDR3 reads TGTGCCAGCACGACCCGGACGCCCCCCAATGAGCAGTTCTTC. Drawing the rest from reference TRBV28 and TRBJ2-1, the complete variable domain is DVKVTQSSRYLVKRTGEKVFLECVQDMDHENMFWYRQDPGLGLRLIYFSYDVKMKEKGDIPEGYSVSREKKERFSLILESASTNQTSMYLCASTTRTPPNEQFFGPGTRLTVL.

The chain joins TRBV6-1 to TRBJ1-1; D is uncertain. CDR1 and CDR2 (germline): MNHNS, SASEGT. The CDR3 spans 15 residues. V was cut by 3 bases and J by 2 bases, with 13 bases left in between. The CDR3 bases are TGTGCCAGCAGTGAGCGATGGACGATTAACACTGAAGCTTTCTTT. It codes for CASSERWTINTEAFF.

The chain recombines TRBV5-1 with TRBJ1-1; no reliable D call. The CDR3 is made up of 13 amino acids. V dropped 4 bases and J dropped 1 base, with 8 bases sitting between them. Germline assignment: CDR1 SGHRS and CDR2 YFSETQ. CDR3 DNA: TGCGCCAGCAGCCAGACAAAGAACACTGAAGCTTTCTTT. Residues: CASSQTKNTEAFF.